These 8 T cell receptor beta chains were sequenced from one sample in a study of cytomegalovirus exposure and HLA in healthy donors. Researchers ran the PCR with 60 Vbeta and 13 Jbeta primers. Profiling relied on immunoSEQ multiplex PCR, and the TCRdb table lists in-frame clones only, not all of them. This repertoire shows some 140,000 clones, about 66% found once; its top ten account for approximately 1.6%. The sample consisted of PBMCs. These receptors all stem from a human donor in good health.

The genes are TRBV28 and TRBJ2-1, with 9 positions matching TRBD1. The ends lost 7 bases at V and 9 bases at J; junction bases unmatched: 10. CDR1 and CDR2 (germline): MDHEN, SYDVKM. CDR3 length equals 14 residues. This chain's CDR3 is CASIQGQGRSEQFF. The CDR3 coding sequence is TGTGCCAGCATTCAGGGACAGGGTCGTAGTGAGCAGTTCTTC. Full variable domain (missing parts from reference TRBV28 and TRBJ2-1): DVKVTQSSRYLVKRTGEKVFLECVQDMDHENMFWYRQDPGLGLRLIYFSYDVKMKEKGDIPEGYSVSREKKERFSLILESASTNQTSMYLCASIQGQGRSEQFFGPGTRLTVL.

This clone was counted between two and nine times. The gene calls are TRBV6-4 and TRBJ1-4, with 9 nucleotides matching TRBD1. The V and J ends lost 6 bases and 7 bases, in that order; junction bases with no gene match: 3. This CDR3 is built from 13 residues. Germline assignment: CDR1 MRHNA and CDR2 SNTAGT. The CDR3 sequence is CASSRDRAEKLFF. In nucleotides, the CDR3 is TGTGCCAGCAGCCGGGACAGGGCTGAAAAACTGTTTTTT.

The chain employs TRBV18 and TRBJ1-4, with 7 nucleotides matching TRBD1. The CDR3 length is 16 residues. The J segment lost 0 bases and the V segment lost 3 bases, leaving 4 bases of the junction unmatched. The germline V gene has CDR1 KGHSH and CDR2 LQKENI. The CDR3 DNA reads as TGTGCCAGCTCACCCGGGACAGCTACAACTAATGAAAAACTGTTTTTT. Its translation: CASSPGTATTNEKLFF.

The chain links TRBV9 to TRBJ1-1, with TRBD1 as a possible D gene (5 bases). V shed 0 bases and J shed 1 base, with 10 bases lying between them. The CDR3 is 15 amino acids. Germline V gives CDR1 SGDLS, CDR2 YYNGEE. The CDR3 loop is CASSVDGRANTEAFF. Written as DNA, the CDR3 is TGTGCCAGCAGCGTAGATGGCAGGGCGAACACTGAAGCTTTCTTT. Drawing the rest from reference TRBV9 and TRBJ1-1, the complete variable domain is DSGVTQTPKHLITATGQRVTLRCSPRSGDLSVYWYQQSLDQGLQFLIQYYNGEERAKGNILERFSAQQFPDLHSELNLSSLELGDSALYFCASSVDGRANTEAFFGQGTRLTVV.

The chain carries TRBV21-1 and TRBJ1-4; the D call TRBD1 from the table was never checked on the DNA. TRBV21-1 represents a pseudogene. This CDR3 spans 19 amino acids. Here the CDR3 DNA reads TGTGCCAGCAGCAAAGGGGTGGACAGGGAGGAGGCAACTAATGAAAAACTGTTTTTT. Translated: CASSKGVDREEATNEKLFF.

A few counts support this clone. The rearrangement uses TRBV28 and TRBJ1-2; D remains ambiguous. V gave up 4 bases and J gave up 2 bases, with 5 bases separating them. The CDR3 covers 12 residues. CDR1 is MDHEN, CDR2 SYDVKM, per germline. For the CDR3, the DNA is TGTGCCAGCAGTTCCGAGAACTATGGCTACACCTTC. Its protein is CASSSENYGYTF.

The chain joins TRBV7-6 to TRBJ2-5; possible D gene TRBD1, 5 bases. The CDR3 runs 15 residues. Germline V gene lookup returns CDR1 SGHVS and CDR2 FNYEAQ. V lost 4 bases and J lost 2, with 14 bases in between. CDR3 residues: CASSSLSGAQETQYF. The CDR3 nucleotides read TGTGCCAGCAGCTCGCTCAGTGGGGCTCAAGAGACCCAGTACTTC.

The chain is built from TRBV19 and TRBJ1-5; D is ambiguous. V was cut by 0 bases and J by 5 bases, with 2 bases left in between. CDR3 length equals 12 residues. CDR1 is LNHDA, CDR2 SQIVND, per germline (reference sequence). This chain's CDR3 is CASSIDDQPQHF. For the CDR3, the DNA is TGTGCCAGTAGTATAGACGATCAGCCCCAGCATTTT.